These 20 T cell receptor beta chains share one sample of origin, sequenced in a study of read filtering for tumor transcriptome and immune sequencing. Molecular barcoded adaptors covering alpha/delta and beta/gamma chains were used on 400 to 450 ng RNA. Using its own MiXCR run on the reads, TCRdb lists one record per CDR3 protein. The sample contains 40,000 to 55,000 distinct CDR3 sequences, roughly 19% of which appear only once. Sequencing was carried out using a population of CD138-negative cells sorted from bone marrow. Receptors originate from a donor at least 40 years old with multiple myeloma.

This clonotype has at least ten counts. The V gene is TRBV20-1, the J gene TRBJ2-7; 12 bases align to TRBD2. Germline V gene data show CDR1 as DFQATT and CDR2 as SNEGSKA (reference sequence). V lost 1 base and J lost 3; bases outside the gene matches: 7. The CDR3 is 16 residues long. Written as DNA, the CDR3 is TGCAGTGCTAGAGGGACTAGCGGGACGACTGGCTACGAGCAGTACTTC. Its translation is CSARGTSGTTGYEQYF.

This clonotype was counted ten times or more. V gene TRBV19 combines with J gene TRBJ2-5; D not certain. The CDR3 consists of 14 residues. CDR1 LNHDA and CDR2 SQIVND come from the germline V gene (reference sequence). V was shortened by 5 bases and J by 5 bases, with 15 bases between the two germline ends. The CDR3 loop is CASSQAQGRETQYF. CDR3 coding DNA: TGTGCCAGTAGTCAAGCGCAAGGGCGGGAGACCCAGTACTTC.

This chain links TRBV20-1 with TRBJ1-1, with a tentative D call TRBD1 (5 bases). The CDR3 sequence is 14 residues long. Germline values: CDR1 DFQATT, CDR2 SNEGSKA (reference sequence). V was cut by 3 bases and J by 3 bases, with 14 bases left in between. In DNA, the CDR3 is TGCAGTGCTAGTCGGCAGGGCCTCCACACTGAAGCTTTCTTT. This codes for CSASRQGLHTEAFF.

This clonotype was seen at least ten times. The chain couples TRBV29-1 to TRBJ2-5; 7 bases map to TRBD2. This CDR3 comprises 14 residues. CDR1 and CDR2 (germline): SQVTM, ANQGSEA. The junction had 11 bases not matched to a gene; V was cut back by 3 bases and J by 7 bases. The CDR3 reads CSVELVAGYGTQYF. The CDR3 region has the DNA TGCAGCGTTGAGTTGGTAGCGGGTTATGGGACCCAGTACTTC.

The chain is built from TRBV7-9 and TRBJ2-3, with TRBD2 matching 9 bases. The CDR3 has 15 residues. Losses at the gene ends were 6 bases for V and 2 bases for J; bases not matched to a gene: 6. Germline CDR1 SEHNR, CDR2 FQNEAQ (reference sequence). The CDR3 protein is CASSFLAGPTDTQYF. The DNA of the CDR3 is TGTGCCAGCAGTTTCCTAGCGGGACCCACAGATACGCAGTATTTT.

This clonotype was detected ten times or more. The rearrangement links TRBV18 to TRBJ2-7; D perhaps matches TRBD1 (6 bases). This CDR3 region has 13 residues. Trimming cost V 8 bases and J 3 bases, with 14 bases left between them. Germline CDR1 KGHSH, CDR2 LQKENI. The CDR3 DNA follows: TGTGCCAGCAGCCCGACAGGAAGCTACGAGCAGTACTTC. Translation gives CASSPTGSYEQYF.

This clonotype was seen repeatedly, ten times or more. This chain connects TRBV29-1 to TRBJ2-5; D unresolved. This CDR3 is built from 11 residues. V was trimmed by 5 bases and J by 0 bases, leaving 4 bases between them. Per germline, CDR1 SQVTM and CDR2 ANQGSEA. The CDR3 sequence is CSVSDQETQYF. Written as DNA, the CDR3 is TGCAGCGTTTCTGACCAAGAGACCCAGTACTTC. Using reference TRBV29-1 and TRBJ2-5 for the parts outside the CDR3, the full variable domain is SAVISQKPSRDICQRGTSLTIQCQVDSQVTMMFWYRQQPGQSLTLIATANQGSEATYESGFVIDKFPISRPNLTFSTLTVSNMSPEDSSIYLCSVSDQETQYFGPGTRLLVL.

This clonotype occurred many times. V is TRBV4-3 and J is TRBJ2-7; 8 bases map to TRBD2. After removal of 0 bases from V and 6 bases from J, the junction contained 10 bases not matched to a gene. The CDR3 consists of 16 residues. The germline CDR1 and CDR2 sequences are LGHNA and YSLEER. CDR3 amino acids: CASSQDLNSGSFEQYF. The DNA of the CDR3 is TGCGCCAGCAGCCAAGACCTAAACAGCGGGAGTTTCGAGCAGTACTTC.

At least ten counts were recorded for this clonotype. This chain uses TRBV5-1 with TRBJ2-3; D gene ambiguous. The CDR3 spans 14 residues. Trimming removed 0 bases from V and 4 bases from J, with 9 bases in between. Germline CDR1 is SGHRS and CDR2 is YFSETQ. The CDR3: CASSLVVGSDTQYF. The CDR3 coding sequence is TGCGCCAGCAGCTTGGTGGTCGGCTCAGATACGCAGTATTTT.

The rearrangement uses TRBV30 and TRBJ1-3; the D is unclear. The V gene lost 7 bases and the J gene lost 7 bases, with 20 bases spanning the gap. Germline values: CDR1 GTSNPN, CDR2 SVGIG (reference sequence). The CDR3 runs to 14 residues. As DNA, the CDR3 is TGTGCCTCCCCTCTGGGTAGAGGAATGAACACCATATATTTT. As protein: CASPLGRGMNTIYF.

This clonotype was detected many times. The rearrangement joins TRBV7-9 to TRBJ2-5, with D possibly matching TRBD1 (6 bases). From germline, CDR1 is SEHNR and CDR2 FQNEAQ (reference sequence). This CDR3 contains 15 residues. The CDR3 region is CALAGQTLYQETQYF. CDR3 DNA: TGTGCTCTGGCCGGACAGACCTTGTACCAAGAGACCCAGTACTTC.

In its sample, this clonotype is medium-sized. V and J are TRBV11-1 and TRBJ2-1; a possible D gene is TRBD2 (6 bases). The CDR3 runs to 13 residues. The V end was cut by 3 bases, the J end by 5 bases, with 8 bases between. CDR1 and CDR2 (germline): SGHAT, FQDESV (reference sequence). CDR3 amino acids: CASSLRLDNEQFF. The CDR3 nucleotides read TGTGCCAGCAGCTTGAGACTAGACAATGAGCAGTTCTTC.

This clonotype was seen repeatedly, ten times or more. The CDR3 sequence is CASTPTPGLVAPDEQFF. CDR3 bases: TGCGCCAGCACCCCGACCCCCGGACTAGTCGCCCCTGACGAGCAGTTCTTC. This rearrangement joins TRBV5-1 to TRBJ2-1; TRBD2 agrees at 7 bases. Germline loops: CDR1 SGHRS, CDR2 YFSETQ. The CDR3 has 17 amino acids. The junction had 22 bases not matched to a gene; V was cut back by 6 bases and J by 10 bases.

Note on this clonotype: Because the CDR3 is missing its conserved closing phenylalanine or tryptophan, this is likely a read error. The CDR3 coding sequence is TGCGCCAGCAGTCAAACAACAGGGGACACTGAAGCTTTCCTT. As protein: CASSQTTGDTEAFL. V is TRBV4-1 and J is TRBJ1-1; TRBD1 agrees at 7 bases. Germline V gene sequence: CDR1 MGHRA, CDR2 YSYEKL. Trimming removed 6 bases from V and 3 bases from J; junction bases left unmatched: 7. CDR3 size: 14 residues.

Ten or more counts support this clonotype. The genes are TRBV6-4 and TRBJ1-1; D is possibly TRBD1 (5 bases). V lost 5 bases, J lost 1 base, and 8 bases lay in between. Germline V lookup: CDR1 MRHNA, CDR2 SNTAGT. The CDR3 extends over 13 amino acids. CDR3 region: CASSLTENTEAFF. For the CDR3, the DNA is TGTGCCAGCAGTCTGACAGAGAACACTGAAGCTTTCTTT.

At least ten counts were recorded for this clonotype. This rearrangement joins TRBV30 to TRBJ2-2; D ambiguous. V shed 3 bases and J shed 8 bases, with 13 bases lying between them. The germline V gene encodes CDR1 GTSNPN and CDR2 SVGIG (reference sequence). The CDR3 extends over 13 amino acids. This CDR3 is CAWSLQPRGELFF. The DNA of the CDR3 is TGTGCCTGGAGCCTACAACCCAGGGGGGAGCTGTTTTTT.

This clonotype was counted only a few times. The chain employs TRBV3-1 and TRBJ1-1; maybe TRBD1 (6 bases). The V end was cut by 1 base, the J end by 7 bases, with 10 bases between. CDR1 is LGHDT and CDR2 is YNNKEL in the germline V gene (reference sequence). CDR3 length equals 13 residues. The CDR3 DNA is TGTGCCAGCAGCCAAGGGGGGGCGGTTGAAGCTTTCTTT. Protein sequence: CASSQGGAVEAFF.

Here the CDR3 DNA reads TGTGCTAGTGCCTTCTCGAACTATGGCTACACCTTC. Translating it yields CASAFSNYGYTF. This chain connects TRBV12-5 to TRBJ1-2; D remains ambiguous. The CDR3 is 12 amino acids. Germline V gene sequence: CDR1 LGHNT, CDR2 FRNRAP. With 7 bases removed from V and 2 bases from J, the gap between germline ends came to 8 bases. Full variable domain (remainder filled in from reference TRBV12-5 and TRBJ1-2): DARVTQTPRHKVTEMGQEVTMRCQPILGHNTVFWYRQTMMQGLELLAYFRNRAPLDDSGMPKDRFSAEMPDATLATLKIQPSEPRDSAVYFCASAFSNYGYTFGSGTRLTVV.

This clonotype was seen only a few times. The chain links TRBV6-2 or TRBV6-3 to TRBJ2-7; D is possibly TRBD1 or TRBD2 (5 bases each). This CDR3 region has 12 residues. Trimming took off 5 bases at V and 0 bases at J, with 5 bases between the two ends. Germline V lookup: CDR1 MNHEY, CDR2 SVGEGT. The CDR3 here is CASSGTSYEQYF. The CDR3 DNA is TGTGCCAGCAGTGGGACCTCCTACGAGCAGTACTTC.

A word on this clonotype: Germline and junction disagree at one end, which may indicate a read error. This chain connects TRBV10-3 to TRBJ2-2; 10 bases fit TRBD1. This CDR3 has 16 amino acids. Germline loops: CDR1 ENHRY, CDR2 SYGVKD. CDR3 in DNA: TGTGCCACCAGTGACGGGGGACAGGGGAACACCGGGAAGCTGTTTTTT. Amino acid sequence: CATSDGGQGNTGKLFF.